A selection of T cell receptor beta chains follows, all from one sample in a study of T cells after yellow fever vaccination. TCRdb fed the 5' RACE reads into MiXCR, producing one record per CDR3 protein. The sample yields 500,000 to 650,000 distinct CDR3 sequences, 12% seen once. Sequenced material: PBMCs, taken on the day of the yellow fever booster vaccination. Every receptor here comes from a man aged 30 to 45 who received the YFV17D yellow fever vaccine. CDR3s include the opening cysteine and the closing phenylalanine or tryptophan. A D gene is named only where the DNA matches it firmly. Clone size is shown for a subset of rows, as once, few, many or a class of expanded clone.

D	V	J	size	DNA	CDR3
-	TRBV7-8	TRBJ2-2	-	TGTGCCAGCAGCCCCCCCTCGCGCGGAAACACCGGGGAGCTGTTTTTT	CASSPPSRGNTGELFF
-	TRBV20-1	TRBJ1-3	-	TGCAGTGCTACTGACAGAGGCTCTGGAAACACCATATATTTT	CSATDRGSGNTIYF
-	TRBV5-5	TRBJ2-1	-	TGTGCCAGCAGCTTGGAAGGGCCGGTCCTCAATGAGCAGTTCTTC	CASSLEGPVLNEQFF
-	TRBV20-1	TRBJ1-6	few	TGCAGTGCTCCCTCGGTGGGATCTAATTCACCCCTCCACTTT	CSAPSVGSNSPLHF
-	TRBV3-1	TRBJ2-7	-	TGTGCCAGCAGCCAAGATACGCGGGACGAGCAGTACTTC	CASSQDTRDEQYF
-	TRBV6-1	TRBJ1-1	-	TGTGCCAGCAGCCTCCCCGGGGACACTGAAGCTTTCTTT	CASSLPGDTEAFF
-	TRBV18	TRBJ2-7	-	TGTGCCAGCTCACGGGAGAGCAAAAGCTCCTACGAGCAGTACTTC	CASSRESKSSYEQYF
-	TRBV7-9	TRBJ1-4	-	TGTGCCAGCAGCTTAGGCCCTGAAAAACTGTTTTTT	CASSLGPEKLFF
-	TRBV24-1	TRBJ2-3	few	TGTGCCACCAGTGATGCAGATACGCAGTATTTT	CATSDADTQYF
-	TRBV27	TRBJ2-7	few	TGTGCCAGCAGTTTATCGGGCGGCGAAACCTACGAGCAGTACTTC	CASSLSGGETYEQYF
-	TRBV21-1	TRBJ2-7	-	TGTGCCAGCAGCAAAAGGACGCTTAACTACGAGCAGTACTTC	CASSKRTLNYEQYF
-	TRBV7-2	TRBJ2-3	-	TGTGCCAGCAGCTTAGGAACCGAGAATACGCAGTATTTT	CASSLGTENTQYF
-	TRBV29-1	TRBJ2-5	-	TGCAGCGTTGAAGATGGGGTCGGGAGATACTTC	CSVEDGVGRYF
TRBD2	TRBV20-1	TRBJ2-7	few	TGCAGTGTTAACGGGAGGCAGTGGGACGAGCAGTACTTC	CSVNGRQWDEQYF
-	TRBV7-2	TRBJ2-7	-	TGTGCCAGCAGCTTTCGGCAGGGGCTAAACTACGAGCAGTACTTC	CASSFRQGLNYEQYF
-	TRBV29-1	TRBJ2-1	few	TGCAGCGTTGGTTGGAGCTCCTACAATGAGCAGTTCTTC	CSVGWSSYNEQFF
TRBD2	TRBV7-2	TRBJ2-1	-	TGTGCCAGCAGCGAAGACACTAGCGGAAACAATGAGCAGTTCTTC	CASSEDTSGNNEQFF
-	TRBV18	TRBJ2-1	few	TGTGCCAGCTCACCACCGTGGGGGAGAAATGAGCAGTTCTTC	CASSPPWGRNEQFF
-	TRBV7-8	TRBJ2-7	many	TGTGCCAGCAGCTTAAGCCAGGGCTCCTACGAGCAGTACTTC	CASSLSQGSYEQYF
-	TRBV4-3	TRBJ2-5	few	TGCGCCAGCAGCCAAGACCCTAGAATACTGACCCAGTACTTC	CASSQDPRILTQYF
TRBD1	TRBV6-2/TRBV6-3	TRBJ1-5	few	TGTGCCAGCAGTTACCCGACAGGGGCTCAGCCCCAGCATTTT	CASSYPTGAQPQHF
-	TRBV25-1	TRBJ2-2	-	TGTGCCAGCAGTGGGGTTTGGGGCGCGTCGAACACCGGGGAGCTGTTTTTT	CASSGVWGASNTGELFF
-	TRBV21-1	TRBJ2-7	-	TGTGCCAGCAGCTTAAACGACGAGGGATACGAGCAGTACTTC	CASSLNDEGYEQYF
TRBD2	TRBV11-2	TRBJ2-7	few	TGTGCCAGCAGTTTACGGCGGATAGCGGGAGGGCCGTCCTACGAGCAGTACTTC	CASSLRRIAGGPSYEQYF
-	TRBV12-3/TRBV12-4	TRBJ1-4	many	TGTGCCAGCAGCTCTGGGGCCTCAACTAATGAAAAACTGTTTTTT	CASSSGASTNEKLFF
-	TRBV5-1	TRBJ2-6	-	TGCGCCAGCAGGCCGGGACGGAGCTCTGGGGCCAACGTCCTGACTTTC	CASRPGRSSGANVLTF
-	TRBV27	TRBJ2-5	few	TGTGCCAGCAGTTGGTTAGTGGGCGAGACCCAGTACTTC	CASSWLVGETQYF
-	TRBV5-6	TRBJ2-3	-	TGTGCCAGCAGCTCGTGGGTAGGGGATACGCAGTATTTT	CASSSWVGDTQYF
-	TRBV11-2	TRBJ2-1	few	TGTGCCAGCAGCTTTGGACTTGGCGGAAGCTACAATGAGCAGTTCTTC	CASSFGLGGSYNEQFF
-	TRBV12-3/TRBV12-4	TRBJ1-2	-	TGTGCCAGCAGTTTCGGGGGGATCTATGGCTACACCTTC	CASSFGGIYGYTF
-	TRBV6-5	TRBJ2-1	few	TGTGCCAGCAGTTATGCGAAAAGGGGTGAGCAGTTCTTC	CASSYAKRGEQFF
TRBD2	TRBV20-1	TRBJ2-7	-	TGCAGTGCTAGAAATAGCGGGTGTAGTGAGCAGTACTTC	CSARNSGCSEQYF
-	TRBV6-1	TRBJ2-2	-	TGTGCCAGCAGGGGTTCCGCCTCGAACACCGGGGAGCTGTTTTTT	CASRGSASNTGELFF
TRBD2	TRBV5-1	TRBJ2-1	few	TGCGCCAGCAGCTGGAGCGGACTAGCGGGGGTAATGCAGTTCTTC	CASSWSGLAGVMQFF
TRBD1	TRBV5-1	TRBJ2-7	many	TGCGCCAGCAGCTCCCTGGGGCAGGGGGTTTACGAGCAGTACTTC	CASSSLGQGVYEQYF
-	TRBV6-1	TRBJ2-1	-	TGTGCCAGCAGGGGGGGATGGGGGTCCCCCTACAATGAGCAGTTCTTC	CASRGGWGSPYNEQFF
-	TRBV20-1	TRBJ1-3	-	TGCAGTGCTCAGACGGCCGGCGGAAACACCATATATTTT	CSAQTAGGNTIYF
-	TRBV9	TRBJ1-5	-	TGTGCCAGCAGCGTAGGACAAAACAATCAGCCCCAGCATTTT	CASSVGQNNQPQHF
TRBD1	TRBV7-9	TRBJ1-1	few	TGTGCCAGCAGCTTATCGTTCTCCGGGACAGAGAGCACTGAAGCTTTCTTT	CASSLSFSGTESTEAFF
TRBD2	TRBV27	TRBJ2-2	-	TGTGCCAGCAGTTTTTGGGGGGGTACCGGGGAGCTGTTTTTT	CASSFWGGTGELFF
TRBD1	TRBV20-1	TRBJ1-1	many	TGCAGTGCTAGAACAGGGGGGGATACTGAAGCTTTCTTT	CSARTGGDTEAFF
TRBD2	TRBV7-3	TRBJ2-1	few	TGTGCCAGCAGCCTACAGGGTAGTAGCGGGAAGGGTGTGGGTGAGCAGTTCTTC	CASSLQGSSGKGVGEQFF
-	TRBV11-2	TRBJ1-2	few	TGTGCCAGCAGTTCCAGACTGGTCTATGGCTACACCTTC	CASSSRLVYGYTF
-	TRBV30	TRBJ1-2	many	TGTGCCTGGAGTGTAATTTCGGAAACCCATGGCTACACCTTC	CAWSVISETHGYTF
TRBD1	TRBV5-1	TRBJ2-2	-	TGCGCCAGCAGCTCGGACAGGGGCGTCACCGGGGAGCTGTTTTTT	CASSSDRGVTGELFF
TRBD2	TRBV15	TRBJ2-1	-	TGTGCCACCAGCAAAGGACTAGCGGTGTCCTACAATGAGCAGTTCTTC	CATSKGLAVSYNEQFF
-	TRBV6-5	TRBJ1-2	few	TGTGCCAGCAGCTCGCGGTCTGGCTACACCTTC	CASSSRSGYTF
TRBD2	TRBV29-1	TRBJ2-7	-	TGCAGCGTTGGGCTAGCGGGACCCCCCGAGCAGTACTTC	CSVGLAGPPEQYF